Presented here are 31 T cell receptor beta chains from one specimen sequenced in a study of CD8 T cells in ankylosing spondylitis (dated by TCRdb to the late 2010s). Receptors were amplified or captured by 5' RACE. The instrument given in TCRdb is Illumina HiSeq 2500. TCRdb's own reprocessing of the public reads used fastp at Q25 and MiXCR and kept productive beta chains. One record per CDR3 amino acid sequence lists the most common genes and DNA. The sample table holds more than 150,000 distinct CDR3 sequences, of which about an eighth were seen once. Approximately 10% of the sample goes to the ten largest clones. The sequenced material came from blood, either unsorted or a sorted T cell fraction (not recorded which). These receptor sequences come from a female donor with ankylosing spondylitis or in good health (not recorded which).

This clonotype has just a few counts. The gene calls are TRBV4-3 and TRBJ2-5, with D perhaps matching TRBD1 or TRBD2 (6 bases each). The germline CDR1 and CDR2 sequences are LGHNA and YSLEER. V was pared by 0 bases and J by 5 bases, with 13 bases between. CDR3 length: 15 amino acids. The CDR3 sequence: CASSQESRGHETQYF. The CDR3 bases are TGCGCCAGCAGCCAAGAGTCTCGGGGGCATGAGACCCAGTACTTC.

This clonotype has just a few counts. The chain is built from TRBV20-1 and TRBJ2-7; possible D gene TRBD2, 5 bases. Germline values: CDR1 DFQATT, CDR2 SNEGSKA (reference sequence). The CDR3 runs 15 residues. Trimming stripped 1 base from V and 0 bases from J, with 13 bases between. The CDR3 reads CSARVRSGSSYEQYF. The CDR3 nucleotides read TGCAGTGCTAGAGTCCGGAGCGGTAGCTCCTACGAGCAGTACTTC.

Comments on this clonotype: Since a much larger clone is just one base distant, this may be a read error. The CDR3 bases are TGCGCCAGCCACTTAAGAGGGAACAATGAGCAGTTCTTC. It encodes CASHLRGNNEQFF. The chain employs TRBV5-1 and TRBJ2-1; a possible D gene is TRBD2 (5 bases). The ends were cut back, 7 bases at V and 5 bases at J, with 13 bases in the middle. Germline assignment: CDR1 SGHRS and CDR2 YFSETQ. The length of the CDR3 is 13 residues.

The table lists this clonotype with many counts. The rearrangement links TRBV7-3 to TRBJ1-1; TRBD1 agrees at 8 bases. Trimming took 3 bases from V and 8 from J; bases not matched to a gene: 5. The CDR3 loop spans 13 amino acids. The germline CDR1 and CDR2 sequences are SGHTA and FQGTGA. CDR3 DNA sequence: TGTGCCAGCAGCTTTGGACAGGGAGAGGAAGCTTTCTTT. It codes for CASSFGQGEEAFF.

In its sample, this clonotype was seen many times. V usage is TRBV15 and J usage is TRBJ2-2, with D hard to call. Germline loops: CDR1 LNHNV, CDR2 YYDKDF (reference sequence). CDR3 size: 14 residues. V shed 8 bases and J shed 5 bases, with 15 bases lying between them. CDR3 loop: CATSGSLGTGELFF. CDR3 nucleotides: TGTGCCACCTCCGGGTCTTTGGGTACCGGGGAGCTGTTTTTT.

This clonotype was detected ten times or more. The V and J genes are TRBV6-2 or TRBV6-3 and TRBJ1-2; no clear D. This CDR3 is 14 amino acids long. Trimming shortened V by 5 bases and J by 2 bases, and 12 bases separated the two germline ends. In germline, CDR1 is MNHEY, CDR2 SVGEGT. The CDR3 DNA reads TGTGCCAGCAGTATACGCCGCTCCAACTATGGCTACACCTTC. The encoded protein is CASSIRRSNYGYTF.

In its sample, this clonotype was seen many times. This chain connects TRBV20-1 to TRBJ1-2; 10 positions agree with TRBD1. The CDR3 is 16 residues long. Germline CDR1 and CDR2: DFQATT and SNEGSKA (reference sequence). Germline trimming cut 6 bases from V and 2 bases from J; bases unmatched to any gene: 12. CDR3 protein: CSAPDSDRGRNYGYTF. CDR3 in DNA: TGCAGTGCGCCAGACTCAGACAGGGGGCGGAACTATGGCTACACCTTC.

This clonotype was observed at least ten times. This chain joins TRBV15 and TRBJ1-5; D possibly corresponds to TRBD1 (6 bases). CDR3 size: 15 residues. V lost 6 bases and J lost 4, with 16 bases in between. Germline V CDR1 and CDR2: LNHNV, YYDKDF (reference sequence). CDR3 residues: CATRGFGGTNQPQHF. CDR3 in DNA: TGTGCCACCAGGGGCTTTGGGGGCACAAATCAGCCCCAGCATTTT.

This clonotype occurred many times. V gene TRBV12-3 or TRBV12-4 combines with J gene TRBJ2-3, with TRBD1 matching over 9 bases. The CDR3 has 16 residues. The V and J ends lost 5 bases and 6 bases, in that order; junction bases with no gene match: 12. The CDR3 nucleotides read TGTGCCAGCAGTCCGGACCGGGACAGGGAGTGGGATACGCAGTATTTT. Its protein is CASSPDRDREWDTQYF.

The sample holds many counts of this clonotype. The chain uses TRBV4-1 and TRBJ1-2, with 7 nucleotides matching TRBD1. Trimming at V came to 1 base and at J to 0 bases, leaving 2 bases not matched to a gene. The germline gives CDR1 MGHRA, CDR2 YSYEKL. This CDR3 is 15 amino acids long. The CDR3 spells CASSQGQGTNYGYTF. The CDR3 nucleotides are TGCGCCAGCAGCCAAGGACAGGGAACTAACTATGGCTACACCTTC.

The CDR3 here is CASSLDLNSGRTDTQYF. Written as DNA, the CDR3 is TGTGCCAGCAGCCTAGATTTGAATAGCGGCCGCACAGATACGCAGTATTTT. The chain joins TRBV4-2 to TRBJ2-3; maybe TRBD2 (6 bases). The germline CDR1 and CDR2 sequences are LGHNA and YNFKEQ. V lost 4 bases to trimming and J lost 1 base, with 18 bases between them. The CDR3 extends over 17 amino acids.

On this clonotype: A junction end diverges from the germline sequence, so it may reflect a read error. The V and J genes are TRBV5-1 and TRBJ2-3, with D perhaps TRBD2 (6 bases). The CDR3 sequence is 14 residues long. CDR1 and CDR2 from the germline V gene are SGHRS and YFSETQ. This CDR3 is CASNLASGQDTQYF. CDR3 nucleotide sequence: TGCGCCAGCAACTTGGCCAGCGGGCAAGATACGCAGTATTTT.

The sample holds many counts of this clonotype. The CDR3 DNA reads TGTGCCAGCAGATTGGGGGGTTACAATCAGCCCCAGCATTTT. This codes for CASRLGGYNQPQHF. The rearrangement joins TRBV6-1 to TRBJ1-5; D is possibly TRBD1 (5 bases). V lost 6 bases, J lost 3 bases, and 12 bases lay in between. CDR1 and CDR2 (germline): MNHNS, SASEGT. The CDR3 length is 14 residues.

The sample holds many counts of this clonotype. V is TRBV20-1 and J is TRBJ1-1; possible D gene TRBD1, 5 bases. The germline V and J ends were trimmed by 4 bases and 4 bases, with 10 bases remaining between them. Germline CDR1 DFQATT, CDR2 SNEGSKA (reference sequence). The CDR3 is 12 amino acids. CDR3 sequence (DNA): TGCAGTGCTATCCATGGGGGCACTGAAGCTTTCTTT. Amino acids: CSAIHGGTEAFF.

This clonotype was seen ten or more times. This chain connects TRBV12-3 or TRBV12-4 to TRBJ2-3; 10 bases are a match to TRBD1. J lost 3 bases, V lost 7 bases, and 7 bases had no gene match. This CDR3 comprises 15 residues. Written as DNA, the CDR3 is TGTGCCAGCAATCCTGGACAGGGGGGAACAGATACGCAGTATTTT. This gives the protein CASNPGQGGTDTQYF.

The table lists this clonotype with many counts. This chain joins TRBV5-1 and TRBJ2-3; 8 nucleotides align to TRBD2. This CDR3 contains 17 residues. Germline assignment: CDR1 SGHRS and CDR2 YFSETQ. Trimming at V came to 4 bases and at J to 0 bases, leaving 10 bases not matched to a gene. The DNA for the CDR3 is TGCGCCAGCAGCCTACTCCTGGGCGGGAGGAGCACAGATACGCAGTATTTT. It specifies CASSLLLGGRSTDTQYF.

This clonotype was observed many times. J is TRBJ2-3 and V is TRBV7-9; the match to TRBD2 covers 7 bases. CDR3 length equals 14 residues. J lost 2 bases, V lost 5 bases, and 4 bases had no gene match. Germline CDR1 is SEHNR and CDR2 is FQNEAQ (reference sequence). The CDR3 sequence: CASSRSGATDTQYF. The CDR3 bases are TGTGCCAGCAGCCGAAGCGGGGCCACAGATACGCAGTATTTT.

Only a few counts were recorded for this clonotype. The CDR3: CASSVDVTDTQYF. CDR3 DNA: TGTGCCAGCAGTGTGGACGTCACAGATACGCAGTATTTT. The chain carries TRBV12-3 or TRBV12-4 and TRBJ2-3; D unclear. The CDR3 sequence is 13 residues long. The germline V and J ends were trimmed by 5 bases and 2 bases, with 8 bases remaining between them.

This clonotype occurred many times. CDR3 region: CASSQGDRVGGELFF. The CDR3 region has the DNA TGCGCCAGCAGCCAAGGCGACAGGGTCGGCGGGGAGCTGTTTTTT. The gene calls are TRBV4-1 and TRBJ2-2, with 7 bases lining up with TRBD1. Germline assignment: CDR1 MGHRA and CDR2 YSYEKL. V lost 1 base, J lost 7 bases, and 6 bases stayed unmatched. CDR3 length equals 15 residues.

This clonotype has ten or more counts. CDR3 DNA: TGTGCCACCGGAACGGACCGTATTCTACACGAGCAGTACTTC. Its translation is CATGTDRILHEQYF. The rearrangement joins TRBV28 to TRBJ2-7; D is unresolved. Looked up from germline, CDR1 is MDHEN and CDR2 is SYDVKM. Trimming took 10 bases from V and 5 from J, leaving 21 bases between them. The CDR3 has 14 amino acids.

This clonotype was seen at least ten times. This rearrangement joins TRBV21-1 to TRBJ2-1. TRBV21-1 is a pseudogene. The CDR3 extends over 9 amino acids. The CDR3 protein is CASRLSAFF. CDR3 DNA: TGTGCCAGCAGGTTATCGGCATTCTTC.

This clonotype has more than one count but fewer than ten. The chain joins TRBV3-1 to TRBJ1-1; D may be TRBD1 (5 bases). Between the trimmed V and J ends, which lost 1 base and 4 bases, there was a span of 10 bases. The length of the CDR3 is 14 residues. Germline V CDR1 and CDR2: LGHDT, YNNKEL (reference sequence). The CDR3 here is CASSQARGTTEAFF. CDR3 coding DNA: TGTGCCAGCAGCCAAGCCCGGGGGACCACTGAAGCTTTCTTT.

Worth noting for this clonotype: This may stem from a read error, because a much larger clone lies one nucleotide away. CDR3 in DNA: TGTGCCAGCAGGACAGGCGCGGTGGATGGAAACACCGTATATTTT. Translating it yields CASRTGAVDGNTVYF. The chain carries TRBV12-3 or TRBV12-4 and TRBJ1-3; D perhaps matches TRBD1 (6 bases). This CDR3 contains 15 residues.

This clonotype was seen at least ten times. V is TRBV20-1 and J is TRBJ2-7; the match to TRBD2 covers 11 bases. J lost 2 bases, V lost 4 bases, and 1 base had no gene match. The CDR3 loop spans 13 amino acids. Per germline, CDR1 DFQATT and CDR2 SNEGSKA (reference sequence). The CDR3 DNA sequence: TGCAGTGCTACTAGCGGGGGGCCCTACGAGCAGTACTTC. It translates to CSATSGGPYEQYF.

The chain is built from TRBV20-1 and TRBJ2-5; D uncertain. CDR3 length equals 13 residues. The germline V and J ends were trimmed by 1 base and 5 bases, with 11 bases remaining between them. Germline CDR1 reads DFQATT; CDR2 reads SNEGSKA (reference sequence). The CDR3 region is CSARVGSLETQYF. DNA for the CDR3: TGCAGTGCTAGAGTCGGTAGCCTGGAGACCCAGTACTTC.

This clonotype was counted ten times or more. The genes are TRBV20-1 and TRBJ2-7, with TRBD2 matching 8 bases. The CDR3 has 13 amino acids. Unmatched junction bases numbered 6, after V lost 5 bases and J lost 3 bases. Germline values: CDR1 DFQATT, CDR2 SNEGSKA (reference sequence). The chain's CDR3 is CSALTSGDYEQYF. In nucleotides, the CDR3 is TGCAGTGCTCTAACTAGCGGAGACTACGAGCAGTACTTC.

This clonotype has ten or more counts. The gene calls are TRBV6-5 and TRBJ2-3, with D hard to call. Germline V CDR1 and CDR2: MNHEY, SVGAGI. V lost 2 bases and J lost 2, with 5 bases in between. This CDR3 is built from 13 residues. For the CDR3, the DNA is TGTGCCAGCAGTTACGGTCCCACAGATACGCAGTATTTT. Amino acids: CASSYGPTDTQYF.

Remarks on this clonotype: One base away lies a much larger clone, so this may be a sequencing read error. The genes are TRBV10-3 and TRBJ2-7; D possibly corresponds to TRBD1 (6 bases). Germline V gene data show CDR1 as ENHRY and CDR2 as SYGVKD. The CDR3 consists of 14 residues. This chain's CDR3 is CVISESSRGYEQYF. The CDR3 nucleotides read TGTGTCATCAGTGAGTCGAGCAGGGGCTACGAGCAGTACTTC.

Many counts were recorded for this clonotype. The chain recombines TRBV3-1 with TRBJ2-5; a possible D gene is TRBD2 (5 bases). This CDR3 has 14 amino acids. The germline V gene encodes CDR1 LGHDT and CDR2 YNNKEL (reference sequence). Trimming cost V 1 base and J 1 base, with 7 bases left between them. The CDR3 sequence is CASSQVLAQETQYF. CDR3 sequence (DNA): TGTGCCAGCAGCCAAGTTCTAGCCCAAGAGACCCAGTACTTC.

This chain uses TRBV5-6 with TRBJ2-7, with D tentatively TRBD2 (6 bases). The CDR3 consists of 15 residues. Trimming left V 3 bases short and J 2 bases short, with 15 bases between. Germline CDR1 reads SGHDT; CDR2 reads YYEEEE. This chain's CDR3 is CASSSLAGFTYEQYF. Written as DNA, the CDR3 is TGTGCCAGCAGCTCCCTCGCGGGGTTTACCTACGAGCAGTACTTC.

This clonotype appeared once. A much larger clone lies one base from this, so it may be a read error. The V call is TRBV6-2 or TRBV6-3, the J call TRBJ2-7, with D perhaps assigned TRBD1 or TRBD2 (5 bases each). Germline V gene lookup returns CDR1 MNHEY and CDR2 SVGEGT. The CDR3 totals 13 residues. V was pared by 5 bases and J by 4 bases, with 12 bases between. The CDR3 region has the DNA TGTGCCAGCAGTACGGGACCACAATACGAGCAGTACTTC. This codes for CASSTGPQYEQYF.